This record covers a single TCR beta chain. Its specificity is not known. This CDR3 has 16 amino acids. CDR1 is MNHEY and CDR2 is SVGAGI in the germline V gene. V was shortened by 4 bases and J by 5 bases, with 21 bases between the two germline ends. These data come from a study of cytomegalovirus exposure and HLA in healthy donors. Study-level results: According to the study, 180 or so TCR beta chains were cytomegalovirus-associated. Reportedly, cytomegalovirus status was diagnosed with high sensitivity and specificity.

TCRdb's copy holds only in-frame clones and misses some; the assay was immunoSEQ multiplex PCR. The sample records tens of thousands of clones, more than 85% being singletons. The V and J genes are TRBV6-5 and TRBJ2-7, with TRBD2 as a possible D gene (5 bases). This clonotype originated in a man aged 18 to 35 in good health and CMV-seropositive. The specimen was PBMCs. CDR3 bases: TGTGCCAGCAGTTGGAGTCAAGCGGTCCCTCGGGACGAGCAGTACTTC. It codes for CASSWSQAVPRDEQYF.